The 7 T cell receptor beta chains below come from one sample, sequenced in a study of OX40 agonist ivuxolimab in advanced cancers. This table comes from immunoSEQ multiplex PCR, and its TCRdb copy is limited to in-frame clones, with some not included. The table lists fewer than 70,000 clones, approximately 90% of them singletons, with approximately 1.1% in the top ten. The sequenced sample was CD4+ or CD8+ T cells sorted from blood, obtained in a trial of the OX40 agonist ivuxolimab. These receptor sequences come from an adult with an advanced solid tumor such as melanoma, head and neck, liver or kidney cancer.

This clone was picked up one time. The chain is built from TRBV19 and TRBJ1-5, with D possibly being TRBD1 (6 bases). Germline loops: CDR1 LNHDA, CDR2 SQIVND (reference sequence). This CDR3 has 13 residues. The V gene lost 1 base and the J gene lost 11 bases, with 12 bases spanning the gap. CDR3 in amino acids: CASSIGGGGTQHF. The CDR3 DNA sequence: TGTGCCAGTAGTATAGGAGGAGGGGGGACCCAGCATTTT.

The CDR3 here is CASSLEVNQRAQHF. The CDR3 DNA sequence: TGTGCCAGCAGCTTGGAGGTAAACCAGCGGGCCCAGCATTTT. This rearrangement joins TRBV5-5 to TRBJ1-5; no definite D call. Trimming removed 0 bases from V and 11 bases from J, with 15 bases in between. Germline lookup yields CDR1 SGHKS and CDR2 YYEKEE (reference sequence). This CDR3 comprises 14 residues.

The chain joins TRBV7-9 to TRBJ2-6; no clear D gene. V shed 5 bases and J shed 4 bases, with 12 bases lying between them. The CDR3 is 15 residues long. Looked up from germline, CDR1 is SEHNR and CDR2 is FQNEAQ (reference sequence). The CDR3 here is CASSGRRAGANVLTF. The CDR3 bases are TGTGCCAGCAGCGGGCGTCGCGCCGGGGCCAACGTCCTGACTTTC.

The chain couples TRBV19 to TRBJ1-6; 8 bases are a match to TRBD1. Germline V gene data show CDR1 as LNHDA and CDR2 as SQIVND (reference sequence). CDR3 size: 14 residues. Unmatched junction bases numbered 6, after V lost 9 bases and J lost 5 bases. CDR3 sequence reads: CASQQDRDNSPLHF. CDR3 DNA sequence: TGTGCCAGCCAACAGGACAGGGATAATTCACCCCTCCACTTT.

The chain uses TRBV18 and TRBJ1-5; 7 nucleotides align to TRBD1. J gave up 0 bases and V 2 bases, and 7 bases lay outside the gene matches. This CDR3 has 17 amino acids. Germline V lookup: CDR1 KGHSH, CDR2 LQKENI. The chain's CDR3 is CASSPDPGQNSNQPQHF. CDR3 in DNA: TGTGCCAGCTCACCAGATCCGGGACAGAATAGCAATCAGCCCCAGCATTTT.

The chain links TRBV7-9 to TRBJ2-7, with 7 bases matching TRBD1. The CDR3 contains 14 residues. V lost 1 base and J lost 5; bases outside the gene matches: 5. Germline V gene data show CDR1 as SEHNR and CDR2 as FQNEAQ (reference sequence). The CDR3 region has the DNA TGTGCCAGCAGCTTAGGACAGGGTTTCAACGAGCAGTACTTC. Translated: CASSLGQGFNEQYF. The whole variable domain, filled in from reference TRBV7-9 and TRBJ2-7, reads DTGVSQNPRHKITKRGQNVTFRCDPISEHNRLYWYRQTLGQGPEFLTYFQNEAQLEKSRLLSDRFSAERPKGSFSTLEIQRTEQGDSAMYLCASSLGQGFNEQYFGPGTRLTVT.

The chain joins TRBV7-8 to TRBJ2-7, with 11 nucleotides matching TRBD2. Per the germline V gene, CDR1 is SGHVS and CDR2 is FQNEAQ. Trimming at V came to 5 bases and at J to 1 base, leaving 7 bases not matched to a gene. The CDR3 covers 16 residues. For the CDR3, the DNA is TGTGCCAGCAGCCAGGGGGCTAGCGGGGGGTCCTACGAGCAGTACTTC. Its protein is CASSQGASGGSYEQYF.